This T cell receptor (beta chain) was recovered during a study of T cell responses to AZD1222 COVID-19 vaccine. This clone was recorded once. Antigen unknown. Regarding the study as a whole: Recipients of two AZD1222 doses showed rising Spike-specific TCR breadth and depth. No repertoire was sampled before or during the peak T cell response, only after it.

Only in-frame clones appear in the TCRdb table, and some are missing; sequencing was by immunoSEQ multiplex PCR. Of 100,000 or so clones detected, roughly nine tenths appear once; the ten largest clones hold roughly 2%. Sequencing used peripheral blood, obtained on day 0 of AZD1222 vaccination. This clonotype originated in an adult in good health.

The CDR3 sequence: CASSLQGEGGEHGYTF. The CDR3 coding sequence is TGTGCCAGCAGCCTCCAAGGGGAGGGTGGAGAGCATGGCTACACCTTC. The rearrangement links TRBV7-8 to TRBJ1-2, with D tentatively TRBD1 (5 bases). V shed 5 bases and J shed 6 bases, with 22 bases lying between them. In germline, CDR1 is SGHVS, CDR2 FQNEAQ. CDR3 length equals 16 residues.